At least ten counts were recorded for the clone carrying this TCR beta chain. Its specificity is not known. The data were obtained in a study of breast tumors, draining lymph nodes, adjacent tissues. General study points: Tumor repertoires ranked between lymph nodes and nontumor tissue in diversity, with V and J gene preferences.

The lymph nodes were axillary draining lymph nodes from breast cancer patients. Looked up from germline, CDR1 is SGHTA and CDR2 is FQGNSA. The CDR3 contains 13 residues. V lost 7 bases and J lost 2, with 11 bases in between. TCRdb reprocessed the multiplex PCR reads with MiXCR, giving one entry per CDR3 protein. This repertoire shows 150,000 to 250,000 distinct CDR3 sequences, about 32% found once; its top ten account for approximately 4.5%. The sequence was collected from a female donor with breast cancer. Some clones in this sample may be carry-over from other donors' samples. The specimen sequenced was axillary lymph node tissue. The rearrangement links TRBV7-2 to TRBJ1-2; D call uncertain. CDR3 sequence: CASMLTGNYGYTF. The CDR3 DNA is TGTGCCAGCATGCTGACGGGGAACTATGGCTACACCTTC.